The text below deals with one T cell receptor (beta chain). This sample was included in a study of blood T cell repertoires in COVID-19. Study-level background: PBMCs, B-cell-depleted T cells, or T cells were the source of the cDNA or gDNA that made up the material.

How the authors handled the data: Estimation of nucleated cell counts was performed using reference gene primer amplification. Here immunoSEQ multiplex PCR was the method, and the copy in TCRdb shows in-frame clones only, minus some. V and J calls and clone size follow that table, whereas D and trimming were derived from the DNA. Of around 130,000 clones in the sample, around 83% are singletons; the top ten hold 4.3%. Trimming left V 2 bases short and J 4 bases short, with 9 bases between. This CDR3 has 13 amino acids. CDR1 and CDR2 (germline): GTSNPN, SVGIG (reference sequence). The sample comprised peripheral blood. The sequence was collected from a human donor in a cohort sampled during active COVID-19. The genes are TRBV30 and TRBJ1-5; D is uncertain. Here the CDR3 DNA reads TGTGCCTGGAGTTCCGGGGTTAATCAGCCCCAGCATTTT. Translated: CAWSSGVNQPQHF.